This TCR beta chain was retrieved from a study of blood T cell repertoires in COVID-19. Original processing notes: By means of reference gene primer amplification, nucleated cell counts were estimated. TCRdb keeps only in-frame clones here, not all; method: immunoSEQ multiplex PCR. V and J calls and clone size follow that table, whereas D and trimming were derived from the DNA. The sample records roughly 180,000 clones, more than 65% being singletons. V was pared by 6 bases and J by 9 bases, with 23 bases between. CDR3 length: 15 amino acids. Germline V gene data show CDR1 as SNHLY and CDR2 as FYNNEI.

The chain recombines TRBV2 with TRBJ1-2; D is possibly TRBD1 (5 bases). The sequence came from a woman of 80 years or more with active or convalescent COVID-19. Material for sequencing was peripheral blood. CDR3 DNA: TGTGCCAGCAGCGAGTTGGGGCAAACAACATCGAGCTACACCTTC. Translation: CASSELGQTTSSYTF. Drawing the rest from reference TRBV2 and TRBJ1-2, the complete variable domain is EPEVTQTPSHQVTQMGQEVILRCVPISNHLYFYWYRQILGQKVEFLVSFYNNEISEKSEIFDDQFSVERPDGSNFTLKIRSTKLEDSAMYFCASSELGQTTSSYTFGSGTRLTVV.